These 9 T cell receptor beta chains share one sample of origin, sequenced in a study of beta chain features in type 1 diabetes. Findings of the study overall: In every one of the four CD4+ subsets, TCRB CDR3s were moderately but significantly shorter in Type 1 diabetes patients.

These TCRs are of unknown antigen specificity. Expressed TCRB transcripts were sequenced, since all the RNA that had been isolated was reverse transcribed. Sequencing used immunoSEQ multiplex PCR; TCRdb keeps in-frame clones, though not all of them. The sample has roughly 150,000 clones, roughly 8% seen once. The sample comprised central memory CD4+ T cells from blood. The receptors here all came from a man between 18 and 29 years old with type 1 diabetes.

The CDR3: CASSFELGLRVAGQYTQYF. The CDR3 coding sequence is TGTGCCAGCAGTTTCGAACTTGGACTGAGAGTAGCGGGACAGTATACGCAGTATTTT. The V call is TRBV28, the J call TRBJ2-3; D perhaps matches TRBD2 (8 bases). The CDR3 contains 19 residues. The V gene lost 3 bases and the J gene lost 7 bases, with 29 bases spanning the gap. Germline CDR1 MDHEN, CDR2 SYDVKM.

The chain couples TRBV5-1 to TRBJ2-7; 7 bases are a match to TRBD2. The ends lost 6 bases at V and 3 bases at J; junction bases unmatched: 9. Per germline, CDR1 SGHRS and CDR2 YFSETQ. The CDR3 has 14 residues. The CDR3 bases are TGCGCCAGCACTCGGGAGAGCGGGGTCTACGAGCAGTACTTC. Its protein product is CASTRESGVYEQYF.

In its sample, this clone was seen a few times. V gene TRBV6-6 combines with J gene TRBJ1-2, with D uncertain. The germline gives CDR1 MNHNY, CDR2 SVGAGI (reference sequence). Trimming shortened V by 6 bases and J by 5 bases, and 4 bases separated the two germline ends. The CDR3 has 10 residues. The CDR3 DNA sequence: TGTGCCAGCAGCCAGTATGGCTACACCTTC. This gives the protein CASSQYGYTF.

This sequence joins TRBV7-6 and TRBJ2-5; 9 nucleotides match TRBD2. The CDR3 sequence is 15 residues long. V trimming: 5 bases; J trimming: 9 bases; junction bases outside the gene matches: 13. Germline-derived CDR1 and CDR2 are SGHVS and FNYEAQ. The CDR3 nucleotides are TGTGCCAGCAGCCCAACGACTAGCGGCTCGGGTTCCCAGTACTTC. This sequence encodes CASSPTTSGSGSQYF.

This chain uses TRBV18 with TRBJ2-5; 9 bases match TRBD2. Per the germline V gene, CDR1 is KGHSH and CDR2 is LQKENI. Losses at the gene ends were 6 bases for V and 3 bases for J; bases not matched to a gene: 11. This CDR3 comprises 16 residues. The CDR3 DNA reads as TGTGCCAGCTCCGGGTTGGCGGGAGGGCCCGAAGAGACCCAGTACTTC. Residues: CASSGLAGGPEETQYF.

The chain employs TRBV5-1 and TRBJ1-3, with 10 positions matching TRBD1. The CDR3 runs to 16 residues. Trimming took 5 bases from V and 1 from J; bases not matched to a gene: 6. The germline V gene encodes CDR1 SGHRS and CDR2 YFSETQ. CDR3 DNA: TGCGCCAGCAGTCTTGGGGACAGGGGATCTGGAAACACCATATATTTT. Translation: CASSLGDRGSGNTIYF. Combining the CDR3 with reference TRBV5-1 and TRBJ1-3 gives the whole variable domain KAGVTQTPRYLIKTRGQQVTLSCSPISGHRSVSWYQQTPGQGLQFLFEYFSETQRNKGNFPGRFSGRQFSNSRSEMNVSTLELGDSALYLCASSLGDRGSGNTIYFGEGSWLTVV.

V usage is TRBV11-2 and J usage is TRBJ1-3, with D hard to call. This CDR3 spans 12 amino acids. Trimming removed 5 bases at V and 4 bases at J, with 6 bases between. Germline loops: CDR1 SGHAT, CDR2 FQNNGV. The CDR3 DNA reads as TGTGCCAGCAGCCGAGGAGGAAACACCATATATTTT. It is translated as CASSRGGNTIYF.

The J gene is TRBJ2-1, the V gene TRBV15; 9 nucleotides align to TRBD1. CDR3 length equals 14 residues. Trimming at V came to 5 bases and at J to 7 bases, leaving 6 bases not matched to a gene. Germline loops: CDR1 LNHNV, CDR2 YYDKDF (reference sequence). As DNA, the CDR3 is TGTGCCACCAGCGGACGGGACAGGGCAAATGAGCAGTTCTTC. Translating it yields CATSGRDRANEQFF.

The chain recombines TRBV19 with TRBJ2-5; possibly TRBD1 for D (6 bases). The CDR3 is made up of 13 amino acids. The V end was cut by 6 bases, the J end by 0 bases, with 8 bases between. Looked up from germline, CDR1 is LNHDA and CDR2 is SQIVND (reference sequence). In DNA form, the CDR3 reads TGTGCCAGTAGCCGGGACAACCAAGAGACCCAGTACTTC. Protein: CASSRDNQETQYF.